This record looks at one TCR beta chain sequence and its context. Its recognized antigen is unknown. Nothing much larger sits one base from this clone, and base qualities are not available. Libraries were constructed by the immunoSEQ multiplex PCR assay. In the authors' own workflow: A statistical classification framework was built for diagnosing cytomegalovirus status from the catalog of TCR beta chain sequences. The table comes from immuneACCESS by way of TCRdb, which keeps in-frame sequences with V and J called. Part of the clones is missing from these tables; in studies checked, under half for an unresolved V gene and the rest for unknown reasons. The D gene and trimming were derived from the DNA, and the V and J assignments and clone size from that table. Across this sample there are 130,000 or so clones, with about nine tenths seen only once. The ten largest clonotypes hold about 3.7% of the sample.

This sample was included in a study of cytomegalovirus exposure and HLA in healthy donors (dated by TCRdb to 2016 to 2017). With respect to the entire study: According to a later analysis, the roughly 130 validation repertoires were produced on the same platform as the roughly 600 repertoires of the first cohort. The aim of the study was to test whether cataloging public T cell receptors could identify signatures of past pathogen exposure. In addition to the first cohort of 666 subjects, a separate validation cohort of 120 different subjects was used. The study combined high-throughput TCR immunosequencing, statistical association of individual TCRs with disease status, and machine learning to predict cytomegalovirus infection status. Paper-wide results and their limitations: The authors suggested that the approach could potentially be extended to other disease states and immunological phenotypes. Cytomegalovirus status was reported to be diagnosed by the classifier with high specificity and sensitivity in both the original and validation cohorts. Across donors, most TCR sequences were observed very rarely, whereas some public TCRs were present in many individuals. The validation cohort had no HLA typing available for a later analysis, so co-occurrence within that cohort was assessed over all 130 or so repertoires. In a later analysis, TCRs clustered in the first cohort were found to also tend to co-occur in the roughly 120 validation repertoires, with 94% of cluster scores above 0. A total of about 180 TCR beta chains were listed by the study as associated with cytomegalovirus. Three of the identified cytomegalovirus-associated TCR beta chains were confirmed in vitro to be specific for cytomegalovirus antigens.

Counted from cysteine to phenylalanine, this CDR3 has 15 amino acids. Just the 45-base CDR3 DNA is kept, in frame starting at base 1. As encoded in the germline V gene (reference sequence), CDR1 is SEHNR while CDR2 is FQNEAQ. V loses 7 bases, J loses 4 bases, and the germline ends lie 16 bases apart. Separate from the roughly 700-subject first cohort, the validation cohort of 120 subjects was the group to which the donors belonged. This clonotype was obtained from a man aged 25-45 years in good health and CMV-seronegative. The chain is made from TRBV7-9 and TRBJ1-4; the D gene is not confidently resolved. Sequences were obtained from PBMCs. In nucleotide form, the sequence is TGTGCCAGCAAATTAGGAGGTGGTGATAATGAAAAACTGTTTTTT. It translates to CASKLGGGDNEKLFF. Full variable domain (CDR3 extended with the reference TRBV7-9 and TRBJ1-4 proteins): DTGVSQNPRHKITKRGQNVTFRCDPISEHNRLYWYRQTLGQGPEFLTYFQNEAQLEKSRLLSDRFSAERPKGSFSTLEIQRTEQGDSAMYLCASKLGGGDNEKLFFGSGTQLSVL.